This is a list of T cell receptor beta chains from one sample in a study of T cells after yellow fever vaccination. TCRdb reprocessed the 5' RACE reads via MiXCR and lists one record per CDR3 protein. The sample yields some 560,000 distinct CDR3 sequences, approximately 21% seen once. The starting material was PBMCs, obtained 15 days after the yellow fever booster vaccination. The receptor set was obtained from a man aged 25 to 45 who received the YFV17D yellow fever vaccine. The CDR3 runs from the conserved cysteine through the conserved F or W. A D gene is named only where the DNA matches it firmly. Clone size is not always given. Where it is, it says once, few, many or a class for expanded clones.

length: 15; J: TRBJ2-1; V: TRBV4-2; size: few; D: TRBD2; DNA: TGTGCCAGCAGCCAGCGCCGGGAGCGGGACCCCGAGCAGTTCTTC; CDR3: CASSQRRERDPEQFF
length: 12; J: TRBJ2-1; V: TRBV29-1; size: few; D: -; DNA: TGCAGCGTGGTTGGGACTCTCAATGAGCAGTTCTTC; CDR3: CSVVGTLNEQFF
length: 15; J: TRBJ2-1; V: TRBV11-1; size: -; D: -; DNA: TGTGCCAGCACCCAGGGGCGGTTCCAGAACAATGAGCAGTTCTTC; CDR3: CASTQGRFQNNEQFF
length: 15; J: TRBJ2-1; V: TRBV10-3; size: -; D: TRBD2; DNA: TGTGCCATCAGTGAGGGACTAGCGGCTAACAATGAGCAGTTCTTC; CDR3: CAISEGLAANNEQFF
length: 15; J: TRBJ2-7; V: TRBV5-1; size: -; D: -; DNA: TGCGCCAGCAGCTTGGAGGGCCCGACAAATGGCGAGCAGTACTTC; CDR3: CASSLEGPTNGEQYF
length: 13; J: TRBJ1-6; V: TRBV12-3/TRBV12-4; size: few; D: -; DNA: TGTGCCAGGGGCCGAGGGGGGCATTCACCCCTCCACTTT; CDR3: CARGRGGHSPLHF
length: 14; J: TRBJ2-3; V: TRBV27; size: few; D: -; DNA: TGTGCCAGCAGTTTATCGCACCCTGGGGATACGCAGTATTTT; CDR3: CASSLSHPGDTQYF
length: 17; J: TRBJ2-5; V: TRBV20-1; size: -; D: TRBD2; DNA: TGCAGTGCTAGAGATTTCCTAGCGGGAGGGCCAAGTGAGACCCAGTACTTC; CDR3: CSARDFLAGGPSETQYF
length: 13; J: TRBJ2-5; V: TRBV12-3/TRBV12-4; size: few; D: -; DNA: TGTGCCAGCAGTTCGACGCGCGAGGGGGCCCAGTACTTC; CDR3: CASSSTREGAQYF
length: 14; J: TRBJ2-6; V: TRBV28; size: many; D: -; DNA: TGTGCCAGCAGTTTCCTACAGGGTACAGACGTCCTGACTTTC; CDR3: CASSFLQGTDVLTF